Here is one T cell receptor (beta chain) with its context. The antigen it recognizes is unknown. Per-nucleotide qualities are absent, and no much larger clonotype sits a single base away. This specimen comes from a study of blood T cell repertoires in COVID-19 (dated by TCRdb to the early 2020s). About the full investigation: Samples covering the acute and convalescent phases of COVID-19 were provided by collaborators in the United States, Italy and Spain. The dataset comprised deeply sampled blood TCRbeta repertoires from subjects exposed to, actively infected with, or recovered from COVID-19. The samples were drawn from two sources: the first 160 participants of the ongoing ImmuneRACE study, and fewer than 1,500 subjects contributed by 6 global collaborators. Where HLA class I and class II types were available, the types were taken from metadata supplied by the sample provider, not from assay-based typing. The prospective study material was composed of cDNA or gDNA derived from T cells, B-cell-depleted T cells, or PBMCs. A freely available public database, intended as a resource for researchers studying the immune response to SARS-CoV-2, is where the repertoires were released. Sample metadata almost always included a de-identified subject ID, COVID-19 status, age in years and sex. Results and caveats for the whole study, not just this receptor: Clinical and demographic metadata were provided uncurated, with the amount varying by source and participant.

The immunoSEQ Assay, a bias-controlled multiplex PCR, was used to amplify TCRbeta CDR3 regions from genomic DNA. Concerning the study's data processing: Within the assay, amplification of reference gene primers was used to estimate how many nucleated cells each sample contained. To quantify the absolute abundance of each unique TCRbeta CDR3 rearrangement, sequence reads were collapsed and filtered. For each sample, productive Simpson clonality was calculated as the square root of Simpson's diversity index across productive rearrangements. TCRdb retrieved this table from immuneACCESS and kept in-frame rearrangements only. Not all clones are present; in checked studies, unresolved V genes account for under half, and no reason is known for the remainder. D and trimming were read from the DNA, whereas the V and J calls and clone size are those reported in that table. This sample gives 200,000 to 300,000 clones in total; more than 75% of them show up just once. 2.5% to 3.5% of the sample is held by the ten biggest clonotypes.

In the prospective study, participants were about 18 to 100 years old, resided in fewer than 25 geographic areas of the United States, and were enrolled through a virtual design. Cohort assignment in the prospective study relied on participant-reported clinical history from a screening survey and a study questionnaire. Each participant in the prospective study had whole blood, serum and a nasopharyngeal or oropharyngeal swab collected by mobile phlebotomists. Prospective study participants could optionally give additional blood draws and questionnaires over a roughly two-month period. Before DNA extraction, prospective study blood samples were shipped either frozen or at room temperature. Trimming accounts for 3 bases at V and 0 bases at J, while the number of junction bases matched to no gene is 1. The CDR3 starts with the cysteine, ends with the phenylalanine, and has 14 residues. The sequence is cut down to CDR3 DNA, 42 bases in frame from base 1. Taken from the germline V gene, the CDR1 and CDR2 loops are SGHDN and FVKESK.

The receptor's source is a woman between 35 and 50 years old with acute COVID-19. The sample was PBMCs or T cells enriched from blood (not recorded which). The chain is assembled from TRBV14 and TRBJ1-1; 7 junctional bases match TRBD1. The bases are TGTGCCAGCAGCCACAGGGGGATGAACACTGAAGCTTTCTTT. It specifies CASSHRGMNTEAFF.